This T cell receptor (beta chain) was found in a study of blood T cell repertoires in COVID-19. About the study: Both acute and convalescent COVID-19 samples were obtained from the United States, Italy and Spain. T cells, B-cell-depleted T cells, or PBMCs provided the cDNA or gDNA that served as material.

Seattle patients were enrolled during active infection and followed longitudinally. As processed by the authors: How many nucleated cells were present was estimated from reference gene primer amplification. Assay used: immunoSEQ multiplex PCR; TCRdb lists only in-frame clones, some missing. The DNA was the basis for D and trimming; V, J and clone size are from that table. The data contain roughly 200,000 clones, roughly 79% of them singletons. This CDR3 has 15 amino acids. CDR1 MDHEN and CDR2 SYDVKM come from the germline V gene. The V gene lost 5 bases and the J gene lost 6 bases, with 16 bases spanning the gap.

The sample comprised peripheral blood. The receptor's source is a woman between 40 and 55 years old with COVID-19, enrolled during active disease. The chain combines TRBV28 with TRBJ1-4, with a possible D match to TRBD1 (5 bases). The CDR3 loop is CASSDDSRQDEKLFF. The CDR3, as DNA: TGTGCCAGCAGTGATGACAGCCGTCAAGATGAAAAACTGTTTTTT.